The 30 T cell receptor beta chains listed next were all sequenced from one sample in a study of OX40 agonist ivuxolimab in advanced cancers. This table comes from immunoSEQ multiplex PCR, and its TCRdb copy is limited to in-frame clones, with some not included. This table holds about 20,000 clones, roughly 78% found once. Here the sequenced sample was CD4+ or CD8+ T cells sorted from blood, taken in a trial of the OX40 agonist ivuxolimab. These receptors all stem from an adult with an advanced solid tumor such as melanoma, head and neck, liver or kidney cancer.

The V and J genes are TRBV4-1 and TRBJ2-1; D is uncertain. The CDR3 consists of 11 residues. Per germline, CDR1 MGHRA and CDR2 YSYEKL. The V gene lost 3 bases and the J gene lost 6 bases, with 3 bases spanning the gap. The CDR3 sequence is CASSHFNEQFF. The CDR3 DNA follows: TGCGCCAGCAGCCATTTCAATGAGCAGTTCTTC.

V usage is TRBV28 and J usage is TRBJ1-4; TRBD1 might be the D (5 bases). The CDR3 runs to 14 residues. Per germline, CDR1 MDHEN and CDR2 SYDVKM. The V end was cut by 3 bases, the J end by 7 bases, with 12 bases between. The CDR3 sequence: CASSFRGLVEKLFF. The CDR3 bases are TGTGCCAGCAGTTTTCGGGGCTTGGTTGAAAAACTGTTTTTT.

A few counts support this clone. The genes are TRBV10-3 and TRBJ1-1; D is perhaps TRBD1 (5 bases). The germline V gene has CDR1 ENHRY and CDR2 SYGVKD. The V end was cut by 6 bases, the J end by 1 base, with 15 bases between. The CDR3 contains 15 residues. The CDR3 nucleotides are TGTGCCATCAGGAACCCACAGGTGCCGAACACTGAAGCTTTCTTT. As protein: CAIRNPQVPNTEAFF.

The chain combines TRBV27 with TRBJ2-2; unclear D gene. This CDR3 comprises 16 residues. V lost 3 bases to trimming and J lost 6 bases, with 17 bases between them. CDR1 and CDR2 (germline): MNHEY, SMNVEV (reference sequence). The CDR3 spells CASSFLGSPEAGELFF. CDR3 DNA sequence: TGTGCCAGCAGTTTCTTGGGCAGCCCTGAGGCCGGGGAGCTGTTTTTT.

The chain links TRBV7-6 to TRBJ1-4; D is undetermined. The CDR3 consists of 19 residues. CDR1 SGHVS and CDR2 FNYEAQ come from the germline V gene. Trimming removed 3 bases at V and 0 bases at J, with 20 bases between. The CDR3 DNA reads as TGTGCCAGCAGCTTGTGGATTCTTTCTTCTGGGGCAACTAATGAAAAACTGTTTTTT. It encodes CASSLWILSSGATNEKLFF.

The DNA for the CDR3 is TGTGCCAGCAGCGGGGGCTATGGCTACACCTTC. As protein: CASSGGYGYTF. J is TRBJ1-2 and V is TRBV5-6; maybe TRBD1 (5 bases). V lost 4 bases and J 4 bases, leaving 5 bases between the germline ends. The germline gives CDR1 SGHDT, CDR2 YYEEEE. The CDR3 is 11 amino acids.

This chain connects TRBV5-1 to TRBJ1-1; D is possibly TRBD1 (5 bases). The CDR3 is 14 amino acids. Germline V gives CDR1 SGHRS, CDR2 YFSETQ. Trimming took 0 bases from V and 1 from J, leaving 7 bases between them. This CDR3 is CASSLAGGNTEAFF. The CDR3 DNA reads as TGCGCCAGCAGCTTGGCCGGGGGGAACACTGAAGCTTTCTTT.

This clone has only a few counts. This chain connects TRBV6-5 to TRBJ2-5, with 11 bases that match TRBD2. The CDR3 has 13 amino acids. The junction had 4 bases not matched to a gene; V was cut back by 5 bases and J by 8 bases. The germline CDR1 and CDR2 sequences are MNHEY and SVGAGI. Here the CDR3 reads CASSGTSGHTQYF. Here the CDR3 DNA reads TGTGCCAGCAGTGGGACTAGCGGACATACCCAGTACTTC.

The genes are TRBV27 and TRBJ2-7; D gene ambiguous. Germline V lookup: CDR1 MNHEY, CDR2 SMNVEV (reference sequence). This CDR3 comprises 13 residues. V dropped 3 bases and J dropped 3 bases, with 9 bases sitting between them. CDR3 nucleotide sequence: TGTGCCAGCAGTTTTCGCGGCCTCTACGAGCAGTACTTC. Its translation: CASSFRGLYEQYF.

The chain joins TRBV7-9 to TRBJ2-7; no clear D gene. V was cut by 4 bases and J by 7 bases, with 8 bases left in between. The CDR3 consists of 11 residues. CDR1 and CDR2 (germline): SEHNR, FQNEAQ (reference sequence). The CDR3 DNA sequence: TGTGCCAGCAGCTCATCATGGGAGCAGTACTTC. It is translated as CASSSSWEQYF.

This chain joins TRBV27 and TRBJ1-5; possible D gene TRBD1, 5 bases. Germline loops: CDR1 MNHEY, CDR2 SMNVEV (reference sequence). The CDR3 is made up of 15 amino acids. V lost 6 bases to trimming and J lost 3 bases, with 15 bases between them. CDR3 nucleotides: TGTGCCAGCAGGCGGGGGGGAGTCAACAATCAGCCCCAGCATTTT. Protein: CASRRGGVNNQPQHF.

This sequence joins TRBV9 and TRBJ2-1, with 8 bases identical to TRBD2. The CDR3 totals 14 residues. CDR1 is SGDLS and CDR2 is YYNGEE in the germline V gene. Unmatched junction bases numbered 6, after V lost 6 bases and J lost 4 bases. The CDR3 reads CASIRTSYYNEQFF. As DNA, the CDR3 is TGTGCCAGCATAAGGACTAGCTATTACAATGAGCAGTTCTTC. Using reference TRBV9 and TRBJ2-1 for the parts outside the CDR3, the full variable domain is DSGVTQTPKHLITATGQRVTLRCSPRSGDLSVYWYQQSLDQGLQFLIQYYNGEERAKGNILERFSAQQFPDLHSELNLSSLELGDSALYFCASIRTSYYNEQFFGPGTRLTVL.

The chain carries TRBV27 and TRBJ1-4, with 7 bases matching TRBD1. Germline V gene data show CDR1 as MNHEY and CDR2 as SMNVEV (reference sequence). The CDR3 length is 15 residues. V lost 5 bases to trimming and J lost 5 bases; unmatched junction nucleotides: 8. CDR3 sequence reads: CASSPQGGVNEKLFF. The DNA of the CDR3 is TGTGCCAGCAGTCCCCAGGGGGGGGTAAATGAAAAACTGTTTTTT.

The genes are TRBV7-9 and TRBJ2-3; 8 bases agree with TRBD1. Trimming at V came to 1 base and at J to 4 bases, leaving 7 bases not matched to a gene. CDR1 SEHNR and CDR2 FQNEAQ come from the germline V gene (reference sequence). This CDR3 spans 16 amino acids. CDR3: CASSLVGQGGADTQYF. CDR3 sequence (DNA): TGTGCCAGCAGCTTAGTAGGACAGGGAGGCGCAGATACGCAGTATTTT.

The chain recombines TRBV7-9 with TRBJ2-2, with a weak D call TRBD2 (6 bases). Trimming shortened V by 6 bases and J by 4 bases, and 15 bases separated the two germline ends. CDR1 and CDR2 from the germline V gene are SEHNR and FQNEAQ (reference sequence). This CDR3 comprises 15 residues. This chain's CDR3 is CASRVPGVATGELFF. DNA of the CDR3: TGTGCCAGCAGAGTACCGGGGGTGGCCACCGGGGAGCTGTTTTTT.

The CDR3, as DNA: TGTGCCAGTAGCCCGGGACAGGGGGCGCAACGGCAGTACTTC. It specifies CASSPGQGAQRQYF. The chain joins TRBV19 to TRBJ2-7; 12 nucleotides agree with TRBD1. The germline gives CDR1 LNHDA, CDR2 SQIVND (reference sequence). J was trimmed by 9 bases and V by 6 bases; bases with no gene match: 9. The CDR3 totals 14 residues.

The chain employs TRBV30 and TRBJ2-6; D is ambiguous. Trimming removed 5 bases at V and 4 bases at J, with 12 bases between. The CDR3 loop spans 14 amino acids. Germline V gene lookup returns CDR1 GTSNPN and CDR2 SVGIG (reference sequence). CDR3 residues: CAWDLNSGANVLTF. The CDR3 coding sequence is TGTGCCTGGGACCTAAATAGCGGGGCCAACGTCCTGACTTTC.

The V call is TRBV7-9, the J call TRBJ1-2; 7 bases match TRBD1. V trimming: 5 bases; J trimming: 11 bases; junction bases outside the gene matches: 17. The V gene's germline CDR1 is SEHNR and CDR2 FQNEAQ (reference sequence). The CDR3 has 15 residues. CDR3 in DNA: TGTGCCAGCAGCCCCCCCCGACAGGGAACGTTGAGGTACACCTTC. As protein: CASSPPRQGTLRYTF.

This clone was counted once. The chain combines TRBV7-9 with TRBJ2-7, with D maybe TRBD2 (5 bases). CDR1 and CDR2 (germline): SEHNR, FQNEAQ (reference sequence). The CDR3 sequence is 13 residues long. V was shortened by 5 bases and J by 2 bases, with 10 bases between the two germline ends. Here the CDR3 reads CASSLPGAYEQYF. CDR3 nucleotide sequence: TGTGCCAGCAGCCTCCCCGGGGCCTACGAGCAGTACTTC.

The genes are TRBV6-5 and TRBJ2-7; TRBD1 matches at 9 bases. Germline loops: CDR1 MNHEY, CDR2 SVGAGI. The CDR3 extends over 14 amino acids. Trimming at V came to 2 bases and at J to 6 bases, leaving 5 bases not matched to a gene. The CDR3 sequence is CASSYGQGNGEQYF. DNA of the CDR3: TGTGCCAGCAGTTACGGACAGGGGAACGGCGAGCAGTACTTC.

V gene TRBV7-9 combines with J gene TRBJ1-3; D may be TRBD1 (5 bases). With 5 bases removed from V and 4 bases from J, the gap between germline ends came to 18 bases. The CDR3 sequence is 16 residues long. The V gene's germline CDR1 is SEHNR and CDR2 FQNEAQ (reference sequence). For the CDR3, the DNA is TGTGCCAGCAGCCCTCCATACAGGCATGAGGGAAACACCATATATTTT. Amino acids: CASSPPYRHEGNTIYF.

In its sample, this clone was seen once. The chain has TRBV27 and TRBJ1-5; a possible D gene is TRBD1 (6 bases). This CDR3 is built from 16 residues. V was clipped by 0 bases and J by 4 bases, with 13 bases between them. Per germline, CDR1 MNHEY and CDR2 SMNVEV (reference sequence). Here the CDR3 reads CASSLSGAGRNQPQHF. CDR3 coding DNA: TGTGCCAGCAGTTTATCGGGGGCCGGCAGAAATCAGCCCCAGCATTTT.

The CDR3 protein is CASSPFADGELFF. CDR3 DNA sequence: TGTGCCAGCAGCCCCTTCGCGGACGGGGAGCTGTTTTTT. The chain couples TRBV7-8 to TRBJ2-2; D is uncertain. With 5 bases removed from V and 7 bases from J, the gap between germline ends came to 11 bases. This CDR3 region has 13 residues. Germline loops: CDR1 SGHVS, CDR2 FQNEAQ.

V usage is TRBV4-1 and J usage is TRBJ2-7; 8 bases are shared with TRBD1. The CDR3 totals 14 residues. J lost 2 bases, V lost 4 bases, and 4 bases had no gene match. The germline V gene has CDR1 MGHRA and CDR2 YSYEKL. CDR3 DNA: TGCGCCAGCAGCCTCGGGACAGGAGCCTACGAGCAGTACTTC. Protein product: CASSLGTGAYEQYF.

The genes are TRBV4-3 and TRBJ2-3; unclear D gene. Trimming left V 0 bases short and J 1 base short, with 14 bases between. Germline loops: CDR1 LGHNA, CDR2 YSLEER. CDR3 length equals 17 residues. Here the CDR3 reads CASSQDRTYFGTDTQYF. CDR3 nucleotide sequence: TGCGCCAGCAGCCAAGATCGGACCTACTTCGGCACAGATACGCAGTATTTT.

This clone was found once. CDR3 coding DNA: TGCAGCTTTACGGGCTCTGGAAACACCATATATTTT. Its translation is CSFTGSGNTIYF. This chain connects TRBV29-1 to TRBJ1-3; D not resolved. CDR1 SQVTM and CDR2 ANQGSEA come from the germline V gene. This CDR3 is 12 amino acids long. Trimming took 8 bases from V and 0 from J, leaving 8 bases between them.

The chain employs TRBV7-9 and TRBJ2-5; D ambiguous. This CDR3 has 17 residues. The germline gives CDR1 SEHNR, CDR2 FQNEAQ (reference sequence). Trimming pared 0 bases from V and 5 bases from J, leaving 19 bases between. The CDR3 region has the DNA TGTGCCAGCAGCTTAGCGAGAGTTGACCCACTGGTGGAGACCCAGTACTTC. It specifies CASSLARVDPLVETQYF.

The V call is TRBV9, the J call TRBJ1-2; D is perhaps TRBD1 (5 bases). The CDR3 runs 14 residues. The germline V gene has CDR1 SGDLS and CDR2 YYNGEE. Trimming pared 4 bases from V and 2 bases from J, leaving 12 bases between. The CDR3 reads CASSPGNLNYGYTF. The CDR3 DNA sequence: TGTGCCAGCAGCCCAGGGAATTTGAACTATGGCTACACCTTC.

V usage is TRBV2 and J usage is TRBJ1-5; TRBD1 matches at 7 bases. After removal of 4 bases from V and 0 bases from J, the junction contained 9 bases not matched to a gene. CDR1 is SNHLY and CDR2 is FYNNEI in the germline V gene. The CDR3 spans 17 residues. CDR3 DNA sequence: TGTGCCAGCAGTGGTCCGTGGACAGGAGATAGCAATCAGCCCCAGCATTTT. This codes for CASSGPWTGDSNQPQHF. Full variable domain (outside the CDR3, taken from reference TRBV2 and TRBJ1-5): EPEVTQTPSHQVTQMGQEVILRCVPISNHLYFYWYRQILGQKVEFLVSFYNNEISEKSEIFDDQFSVERPDGSNFTLKIRSTKLEDSAMYFCASSGPWTGDSNQPQHFGDGTRLSIL.

In its sample, this clone was seen once. The chain recombines TRBV7-9 with TRBJ1-4; 7 nucleotides align to TRBD1. The germline V gene encodes CDR1 SEHNR and CDR2 FQNEAQ (reference sequence). With 4 bases clipped from V and 8 bases from J, the junction kept 10 bases outside the gene matches. This CDR3 is 15 amino acids long. The DNA for the CDR3 is TGTGCCAGCAGCTCAAACCGGGACAGCAGAGAAAAACTGTTTTTT. This codes for CASSSNRDSREKLFF.